This paragraph reports one T cell receptor (beta chain). Its antigen specificity is not known. A much larger clonotype is one base distant, so this may be a read error. The donors were roughly 40 Caucasian individuals from Russia, aged roughly 6 to 90 years, who were systemically healthy. Each donor gave approximately 10 milliliters of peripheral blood, collected into EDTA-treated Vacutainer tubes. Ficoll-Paque density-gradient centrifugation was used to isolate PBMCs, with at least 6.5 million per sample. Trizol reagent was used to extract total RNA from PBMCs, with at least 6 micrograms per sample. For every donor, flow cytometry on a PBMC aliquot measured the percentage of naive CD45RAhigh/CD27high T cells. After removal of 1 base from V and 2 bases from J, the junction retains 13 bases not matched to a gene. The cysteine opens and the phenylalanine closes a CDR3 of 18 amino acids. The kept DNA is CDR3 alone, 54 bases in frame from the first base. Sequences SEHNR (CDR1) and FQNEAQ (CDR2) are obtained from the germline V gene (reference sequence).

The receptor library was made with 5' RACE. The run used an Illumina HiSeq 2500. A second 7 to 11 cycle PCR used a sample-barcoded 5' primer and a J-beta primer mix. A unique molecular identifier was introduced onto each TCR beta cDNA molecule by a template-switch 5' adaptor carrying 12 random nucleotides. At least 2.5 million CDR3-containing paired-end reads were obtained from each sample. First-strand cDNA synthesis was performed from all RNA using the Mint cDNA synthesis kit, with priming by a TRBC-specific oligonucleotide. Following uracil-DNA glycosylase treatment, all cDNA underwent a first 18-cycle PCR with the universal primers M1SS and BC2_uni_R. The study's processing was this. For normalization, 1 million high-quality reads were randomly selected from each sample, with every read carrying a distinct molecular identifier. Instead of being binned into consensus sequences, reads that shared molecular identifiers were thrown out. CDR3 identification, clonotype clustering and error correction used MiTCR with a Q25 quality threshold and the strictest error-elimination algorithm. A nonparametric unseen species model with Euler transformation was used to estimate lower-bound total TCR beta diversity. TCRdb reanalyzed the raw reads on its own, using fastp at Q25 for trimming and MiXCR for clone calling, and kept in-frame beta chains. Records with the same CDR3 protein are collapsed into one entry carrying the most frequent genes and DNA. The V and J calls reflect TCRdb's pipeline rather than the authors' work. This sample lists roughly 800,000 distinct CDR3 sequences; more than 45% were detected once. Around 22% of the sample comes from the top ten.

This sample stems from a study of blood T cells in healthy people across ages (dated by TCRdb to 2014 to 2015). In the study overall: In model experiments, roughly one uniquely barcoded TCR beta cDNA molecule per two T cells was captured by template switching. Using deep sequencing normalized with unique cDNA molecular identifiers, the study measured how TCR beta repertoire diversity changes with age. The donors were divided into four age groups: young (average approximately 17 years), middle-aged (approximately 42), aged (roughly 66) and long-lived (about 84). To avoid experimental bias, donors of different ages were distributed randomly across sequencing lanes. Using the same blood draw, the study looked at two additional independent replicas of 1 million unique cDNA reads for two donors, one aged 18 to 30 and the other aged 80 or older.

Overall results and qualifications from the work: Because donor CMV infection status was unknown, age-related changes in expanded clonotypes were potentially confounded. Estimates of total diversity based on one million sequenced T cells were considered lower bounds and underestimates. Since profiling was done on bulk unsorted PBMCs, naive and antigen-experienced compartments could not be conclusively compared. Compared with the aged group, the long-lived group had more naive CD4+ T cells, fewer expanded clones and increased TCR diversity, a pattern suggesting age selection. A strong correlation was found between observed TCR beta diversity and the percentage of naive T cells measured by flow cytometry. Observed TCR beta diversity per million T cells fell roughly linearly with age, and a significant reduction was already apparent by age around 40.

The chain links TRBV7-9 with TRBJ1-2, with 7 bases matching TRBD1. Specimen: blood. This TCR derives from a man younger than 45 in good health. The nucleotide sequence reads as follows: TGTGCCAGCAGCTTAGGGGGGGACAGTCAGGCCCTCAACTATGGCTACACCTTC. Its coded protein is CASSLGGDSQALNYGYTF.